These 4 T cell receptor beta chains share one sample of origin, sequenced in a study of shared clonotypes between healthy human individuals. TCRdb's table, derived via immunoSEQ multiplex PCR, lists solely in-frame clones and lacks some. Of around 480,000 clones in the sample, about 79% are singletons; the top ten hold roughly an eighth. Sequenced material: PBMCs. The source of these receptors is a woman in her thirties or forties in good health. Some clones in this sample may be carry-over from other donors' samples.

This rearrangement joins TRBV19 to TRBJ2-3, with D hard to call. Germline CDR1 LNHDA, CDR2 SQIVND (reference sequence). Deletions cut 5 bases from V and 6 bases from J, with 12 bases between. The CDR3 sequence is 13 residues long. The DNA of the CDR3 is TGTGCCAGTAGTTCTGTAGGGTTGGATACGCAGTATTTT. Translated: CASSSVGLDTQYF.

V is TRBV18 and J is TRBJ1-1; perhaps TRBD1 as D (5 bases). The CDR3 totals 14 residues. Trimming removed 6 bases from V and 5 bases from J, with 16 bases in between. Germline loops: CDR1 KGHSH, CDR2 LQKENI. In DNA form, the CDR3 reads TGTGCCAGCTCGGACCAGGGTAGTAGGACTGAAGCTTTCTTT. Residues: CASSDQGSRTEAFF.

The chain joins TRBV5-2 to TRBJ1-2. TRBV5-2 is labeled a pseudogene. The CDR3 covers 13 residues. The CDR3 loop reads CASKVRKTYGYTF. CDR3 in DNA: TGTGCCAGCAAAGTACGAAAGACCTATGGCTACACCTTC.

This clone is a singleton in its sample. The genes are TRBV13 and TRBJ2-2; D unresolved. V lost 5 bases and J lost 6, with 7 bases in between. The CDR3 has 12 amino acids. Per the germline V gene, CDR1 is PRHDT and CDR2 is FYEKMQ (reference sequence). The CDR3 coding sequence is TGTGCCAGCAGCACAATGTCCGGGGAGCTGTTTTTT. Translated: CASSTMSGELFF. The full variable domain, in which reference TRBV13 and TRBJ2-2 provide the parts outside the CDR3, is AAGVIQSPRHLIKEKRETATLKCYPIPRHDTVYWYQQGPGQDPQFLISFYEKMQSDKGSIPDRFSAQQFSDYHSELNMSSLELGDSALYFCASSTMSGELFFGEGSRLTVL.